This TCR beta chain comes out of a study of vaccination and CD4 T cells after COVID-19. Scientists ran DNA taken from cultured CD4+ T cells through the Oncomine TCR Beta short-read assay for sequencing. One entry per CDR3 protein, called by TCRdb with MiXCR from the PCR reads. The table shows approximately 10,000 distinct CDR3 sequences, with 60% to 70% occurring only once. V was trimmed by 8 bases and J by 4 bases, leaving 28 bases between them. Germline V gives CDR1 SGHTA, CDR2 FQGNSA. The CDR3 is made up of 18 amino acids. Regarding treatment: roughly ten-day PBMC culture with coronavirus spike peptide pools or control peptides (ViraFEST assay). With peptide pools, ViraFEST first expanded antigen-specific T cells and afterwards sequenced their TCRs. Per-well cultures of millions of PBMCs received around 10 IU/ml IL-2 and approximately 9.4 ug/ml peptide pools. Worth noting for this clonotype: Its antigen is currently unknown.

Sequencing was performed on CD4+ T cells from blood, cultured in vitro. The sequence came from a human donor who had recovered from COVID-19. The chain is built from TRBV7-2 and TRBJ2-3; maybe TRBD1 (7 bases). The CDR3 sequence: CASSSLRGAFGVPDTQYF. In nucleotides, the CDR3 is TGTGCCAGCTCGTCCCTCAGGGGGGCCTTTGGAGTTCCAGATACGCAGTATTTT.